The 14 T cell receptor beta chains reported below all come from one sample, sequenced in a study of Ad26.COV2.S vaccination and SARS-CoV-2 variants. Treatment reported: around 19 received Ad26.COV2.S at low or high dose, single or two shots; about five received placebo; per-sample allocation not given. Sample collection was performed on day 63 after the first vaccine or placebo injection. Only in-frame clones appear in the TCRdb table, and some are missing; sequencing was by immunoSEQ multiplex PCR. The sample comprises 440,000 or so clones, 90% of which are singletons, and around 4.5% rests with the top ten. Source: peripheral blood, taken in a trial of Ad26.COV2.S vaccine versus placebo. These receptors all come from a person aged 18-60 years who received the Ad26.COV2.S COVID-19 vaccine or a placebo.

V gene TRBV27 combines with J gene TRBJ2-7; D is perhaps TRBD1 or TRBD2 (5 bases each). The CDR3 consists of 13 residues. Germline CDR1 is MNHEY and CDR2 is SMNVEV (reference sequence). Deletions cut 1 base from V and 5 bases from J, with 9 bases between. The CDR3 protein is CASSLFGDDEQYF. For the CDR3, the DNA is TGTGCCAGCAGTTTATTCGGGGACGACGAGCAGTACTTC.

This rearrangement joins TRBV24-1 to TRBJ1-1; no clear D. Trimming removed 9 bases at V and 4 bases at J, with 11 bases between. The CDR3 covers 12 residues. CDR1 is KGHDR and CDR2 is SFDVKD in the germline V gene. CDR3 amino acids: CATSPEATEAFF. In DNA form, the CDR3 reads TGTGCCACCTCTCCTGAGGCCACTGAAGCTTTCTTT.

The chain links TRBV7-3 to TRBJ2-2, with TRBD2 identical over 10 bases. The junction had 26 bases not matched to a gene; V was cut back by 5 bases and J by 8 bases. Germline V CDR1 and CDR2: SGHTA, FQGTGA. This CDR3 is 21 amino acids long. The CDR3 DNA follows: TGTGCCAGCAGCCCCATTCCTATTAGACCGGGACTAGCGAAATTAGTAGGGGAGCTGTTTTTT. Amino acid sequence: CASSPIPIRPGLAKLVGELFF.

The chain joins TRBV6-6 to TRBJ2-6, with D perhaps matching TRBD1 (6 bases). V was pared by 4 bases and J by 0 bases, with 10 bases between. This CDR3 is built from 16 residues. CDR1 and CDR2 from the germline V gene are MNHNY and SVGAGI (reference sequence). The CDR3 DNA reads TGTGCCAGCAGTTCAACAGGGAACTCTGGGGCCAACGTCCTGACTTTC. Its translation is CASSSTGNSGANVLTF.

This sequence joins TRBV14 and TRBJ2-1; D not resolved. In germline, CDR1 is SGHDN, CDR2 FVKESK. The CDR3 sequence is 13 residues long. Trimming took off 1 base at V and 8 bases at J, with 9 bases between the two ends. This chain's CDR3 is CASSQGWPDEQFF. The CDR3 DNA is TGTGCCAGCAGCCAAGGGTGGCCCGATGAGCAGTTCTTC. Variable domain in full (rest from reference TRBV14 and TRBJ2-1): EAGVTQFPSHSVIEKGQTVTLRCDPISGHDNLYWYRRVMGKEIKFLLHFVKESKQDESGMPNNRFLAERTGGTYSTLKVQPAELEDSGVYFCASSQGWPDEQFFGPGTRLTVL.

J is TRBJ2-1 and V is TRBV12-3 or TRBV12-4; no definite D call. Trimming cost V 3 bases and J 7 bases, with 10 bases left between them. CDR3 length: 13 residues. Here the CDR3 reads CASSLGSFNEQFF. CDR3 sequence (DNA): TGTGCCAGCAGTTTGGGTAGCTTTAATGAGCAGTTCTTC.

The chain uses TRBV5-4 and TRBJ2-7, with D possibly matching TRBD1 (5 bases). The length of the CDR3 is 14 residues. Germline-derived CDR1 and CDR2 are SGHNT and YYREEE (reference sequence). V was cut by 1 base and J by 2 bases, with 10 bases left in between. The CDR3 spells CASSLRGRAYEQYF. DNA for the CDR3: TGTGCCAGCAGCTTGAGGGGTAGGGCCTACGAGCAGTACTTC.

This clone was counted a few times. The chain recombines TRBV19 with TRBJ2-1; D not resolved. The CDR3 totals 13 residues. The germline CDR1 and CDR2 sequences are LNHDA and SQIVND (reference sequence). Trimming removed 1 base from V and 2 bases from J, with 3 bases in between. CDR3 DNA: TGTGCCAGTAGTATAGGTCCCTACAATGAGCAGTTCTTC. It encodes CASSIGPYNEQFF.

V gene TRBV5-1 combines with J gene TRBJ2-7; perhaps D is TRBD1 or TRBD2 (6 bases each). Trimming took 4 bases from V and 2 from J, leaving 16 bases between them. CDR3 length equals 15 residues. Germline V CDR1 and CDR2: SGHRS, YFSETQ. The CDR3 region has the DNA TGCGCCAGCAGCCCCCGGGGGCCCGTCGCCTACGAGCAGTACTTC. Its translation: CASSPRGPVAYEQYF.

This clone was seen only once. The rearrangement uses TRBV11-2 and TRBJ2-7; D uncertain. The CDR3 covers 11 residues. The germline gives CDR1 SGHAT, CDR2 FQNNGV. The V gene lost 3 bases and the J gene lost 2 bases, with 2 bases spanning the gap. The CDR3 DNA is TGTGCCAGCAGCTTCACCTACGAGCAGTACTTC. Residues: CASSFTYEQYF.

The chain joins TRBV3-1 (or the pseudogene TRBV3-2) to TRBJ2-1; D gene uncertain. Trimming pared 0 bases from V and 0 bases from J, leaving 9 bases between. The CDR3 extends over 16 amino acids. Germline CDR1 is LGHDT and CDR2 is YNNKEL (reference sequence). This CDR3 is CASSQDPSFSYNEQFF. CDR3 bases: TGTGCCAGCAGCCAAGATCCAAGTTTCTCCTACAATGAGCAGTTCTTC.

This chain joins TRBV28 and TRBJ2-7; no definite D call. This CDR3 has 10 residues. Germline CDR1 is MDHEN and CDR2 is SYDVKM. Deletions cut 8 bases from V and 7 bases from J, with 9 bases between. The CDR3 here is CASGFGEQYF. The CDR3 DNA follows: TGTGCCAGCGGATTCGGGGAGCAGTACTTC.

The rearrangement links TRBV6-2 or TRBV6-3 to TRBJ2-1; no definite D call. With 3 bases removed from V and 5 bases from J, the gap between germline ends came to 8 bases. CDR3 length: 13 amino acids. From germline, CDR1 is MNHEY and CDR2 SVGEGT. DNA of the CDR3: TGTGCCAGCAGTTATAGCTCGCACAATGAGCAGTTCTTC. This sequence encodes CASSYSSHNEQFF.

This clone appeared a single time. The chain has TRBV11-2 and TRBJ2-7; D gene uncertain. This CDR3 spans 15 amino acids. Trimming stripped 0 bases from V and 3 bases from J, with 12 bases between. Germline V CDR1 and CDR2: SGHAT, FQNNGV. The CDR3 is CASSLDRLGSYEQYF. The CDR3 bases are TGTGCCAGCAGCTTAGATCGGCTAGGTAGCTACGAGCAGTACTTC.